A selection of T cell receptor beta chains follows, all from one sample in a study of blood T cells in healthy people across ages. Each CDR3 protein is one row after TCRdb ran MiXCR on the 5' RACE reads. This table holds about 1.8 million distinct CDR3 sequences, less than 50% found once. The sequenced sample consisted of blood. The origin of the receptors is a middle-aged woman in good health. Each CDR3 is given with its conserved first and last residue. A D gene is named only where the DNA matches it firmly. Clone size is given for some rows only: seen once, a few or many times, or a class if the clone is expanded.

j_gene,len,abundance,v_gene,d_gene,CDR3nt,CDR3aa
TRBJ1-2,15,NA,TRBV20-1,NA,TGCAGTGCTTCGAAATCGCAGCAGGGGCTCTATGGCTACACCTTC,CSASKSQQGLYGYTF
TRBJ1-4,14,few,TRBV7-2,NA,TGTGCCAGCAGCTCCGGGGTGCCGGCAAGAAAACTGTTTTTT,CASSSGVPARKLFF
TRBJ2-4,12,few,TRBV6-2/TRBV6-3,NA,TGTGCCAGCAGGGGACCCCAAAACATTCAGTACTTC,CASRGPQNIQYF
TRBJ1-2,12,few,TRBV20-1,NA,TGCAGTGTTGCCTTCCCTCGAGATGGCTACACCTTC,CSVAFPRDGYTF
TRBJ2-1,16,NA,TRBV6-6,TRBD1,TGTGCCAGCAGAACCCTGGGACAGGACACCTCCAATGAGCAGTTCTTC,CASRTLGQDTSNEQFF
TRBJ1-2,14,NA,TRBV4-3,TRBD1,TGCGCCAGCAGCCAAGGGGACAGCTGGTATGGCTACACCTTC,CASSQGDSWYGYTF
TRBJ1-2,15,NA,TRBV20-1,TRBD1,TGCAGTGCTAAAGACAGGGGAATCGGGAACTATGGCTACACCTTC,CSAKDRGIGNYGYTF
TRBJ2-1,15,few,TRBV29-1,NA,TGCAGCGTTGATTATTGGACAGAAATGAGGGGTGAGCAGTTCTTC,CSVDYWTEMRGEQFF
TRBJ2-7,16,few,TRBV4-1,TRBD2,TGCGCCAGCAGCCAAGATGAGCGGGGGGCATCCTACGAGCAGTACTTC,CASSQDERGASYEQYF
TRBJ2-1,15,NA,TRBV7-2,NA,TGTGCCAGCAGGCTTCTTAAAAGGGGGGGGAATGAGCAGTTCTTC,CASRLLKRGGNEQFF
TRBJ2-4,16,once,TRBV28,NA,TGTGCCAGCACCGTAACACGGTTCGAAGCCAAAAACATTCAGTACTTC,CASTVTRFEAKNIQYF
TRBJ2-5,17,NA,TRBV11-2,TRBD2,TGTGCCAGCAGCTTAGAAGGGAGTAGCGGGCCGTCGGGGACCCAGTACTTC,CASSLEGSSGPSGTQYF
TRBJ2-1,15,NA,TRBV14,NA,TGTGCCAGCAGCCAAGTGTTAGGAAACTACAATGAGCAGTTCTTC,CASSQVLGNYNEQFF
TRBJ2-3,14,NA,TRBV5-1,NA,TGCGCCAGCAGCCCGAACGGGGGTGGAGATACGCAGTATTTT,CASSPNGGGDTQYF
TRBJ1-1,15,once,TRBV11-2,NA,TGTGCCAGCAGCTTACGTGGGGGGGTGAACACTGAAGCTTTCTTT,CASSLRGGVNTEAFF
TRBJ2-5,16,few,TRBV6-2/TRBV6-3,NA,TGTGCCAGCAGTTACCCCTTCGGCGCAGTCCAAGAGACCCAGTACTTC,CASSYPFGAVQETQYF
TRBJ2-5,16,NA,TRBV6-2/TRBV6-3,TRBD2,TGTGCCAGCAGTTACACGGTAGCGGGGGCGCGTAAGACCCAGTACTTC,CASSYTVAGARKTQYF
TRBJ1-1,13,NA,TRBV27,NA,TGTGCCAGCCAGAGTGGTGCGAACACTGAAGCTTTCTTT,CASQSGANTEAFF
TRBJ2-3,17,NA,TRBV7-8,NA,TGTGCCAGCAGCTTCGAGAACCATCCGATAAGCACAGATACGCAGTATTTT,CASSFENHPISTDTQYF
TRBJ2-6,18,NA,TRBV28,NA,TGTGCCAGCAGTTTATGGGCCAGGGTTAGCTCTGGGGCCAACGTCCTGACTTTC,CASSLWARVSSGANVLTF
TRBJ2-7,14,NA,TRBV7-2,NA,TGTGCCACACAACCGGGTCAAAGCTCCTACGAGCAGTACTTC,CATQPGQSSYEQYF
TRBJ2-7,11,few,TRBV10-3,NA,TGTGCCATCGGGAATTCCTACGAGCAGTACTTC,CAIGNSYEQYF
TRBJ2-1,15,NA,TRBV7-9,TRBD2,TGTGCCAGCAGCTTCCCTAGCGGGGGTTACGATGAGCAGTTCTTC,CASSFPSGGYDEQFF
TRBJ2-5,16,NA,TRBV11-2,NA,TGTGCCAGCAGCCCACGACAGACTTATCCGATCAAGGAGCAGTACTTC,CASSPRQTYPIKEQYF
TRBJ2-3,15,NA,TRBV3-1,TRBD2,TGTGCCAGCAGCCTAGCGGGGCTTCTCACAGATACGCAGTATTTT,CASSLAGLLTDTQYF
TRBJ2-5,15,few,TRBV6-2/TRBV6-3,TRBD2,TGTGCCAGCAGGGGGGGGACCGGGGGAAGAGAGACCCAGTACTTC,CASRGGTGGRETQYF
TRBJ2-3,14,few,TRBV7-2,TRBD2,TGTGCCAGCAGATTAGCGGGGGTGGGAGATACGCAGTATTTT,CASRLAGVGDTQYF
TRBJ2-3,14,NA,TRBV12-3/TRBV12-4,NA,TGTGCCAGCAGCCCCCTGCTAAGCACAGATACGCAGTATTTT,CASSPLLSTDTQYF
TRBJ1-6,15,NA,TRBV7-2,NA,TGTGCCAGCAGCCAGATTCCAGGGAGCGGTTCACCCCTCCACTTT,CASSQIPGSGSPLHF
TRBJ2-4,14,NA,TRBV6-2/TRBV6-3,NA,TGTGCCAGCAGTTACTCAGGCGGGGCAGGCATTCAGTACTTC,CASSYSGGAGIQYF
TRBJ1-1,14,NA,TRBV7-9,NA,TGTGCCAGCAGCTTTCTGGCATCGAACACTGAAGCTTTCTTT,CASSFLASNTEAFF
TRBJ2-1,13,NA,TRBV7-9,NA,TGTGCCAGCAGCATGGGCCAGGCGGGTGAGCAGTTCTTC,CASSMGQAGEQFF
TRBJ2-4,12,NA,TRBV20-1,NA,TGCAGTGCTTTACAGACAGTAAACATTCAGTACTTC,CSALQTVNIQYF
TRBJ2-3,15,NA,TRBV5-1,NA,TGCGCCAGCAGAACAGCGAACGAGGGAACAGGTACGCAGTATTTT,CASRTANEGTGTQYF
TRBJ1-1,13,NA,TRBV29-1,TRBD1,TGCAGCGTAACGGGACAGGGGAACACTGAAGCTTTCTTT,CSVTGQGNTEAFF
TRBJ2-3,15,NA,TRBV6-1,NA,TGTGCCAGCAGCTGGGGAAACCCAGTCACAGATACGCAGTATTTT,CASSWGNPVTDTQYF
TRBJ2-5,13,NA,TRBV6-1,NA,TGTGCCAGCAGTCCCCTGTTGTTGGAGACCCAGTACTTC,CASSPLLLETQYF
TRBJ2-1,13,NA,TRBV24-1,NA,TGTGCCACCAGCGGGGGACTGGACAATGAGCAGTTCTTC,CATSGGLDNEQFF
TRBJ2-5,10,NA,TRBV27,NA,TGTTCGACTCCGACGGAGACCCAGTACTTC,CSTPTETQYF
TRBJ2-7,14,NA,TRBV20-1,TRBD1,TGCAGTGCCACTCTGGGACAGTTCTCCTACGAGCAGTACTTC,CSATLGQFSYEQYF
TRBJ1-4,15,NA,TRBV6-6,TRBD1,TGTGCCAGCAGTCGGACGACAGGGGGCTATGAAAAACTGTTTTTT,CASSRTTGGYEKLFF
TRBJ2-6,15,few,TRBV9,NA,TGTGCCAGCACCAGGAGCAACTCTGGGGCCAACGTCCTGACTTTC,CASTRSNSGANVLTF
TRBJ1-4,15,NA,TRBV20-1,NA,TGCAGTGCTAGTAGAAGGTTGTCGACTAATGAAAAACTGTTTTTT,CSASRRLSTNEKLFF
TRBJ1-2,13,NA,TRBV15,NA,TGTGCCACCAGCAGACTAAAGGGGGAGGGCTACACCTTC,CATSRLKGEGYTF
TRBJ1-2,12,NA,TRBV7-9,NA,TGTGCCAGAGAGACGGGGGAGAATGGCTACACCTTC,CARETGENGYTF
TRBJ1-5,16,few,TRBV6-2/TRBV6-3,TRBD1,TGTGCCAGCAGTGGTCAGGGGGCCCGAGGCAATCAGCCCCAGCATTTT,CASSGQGARGNQPQHF
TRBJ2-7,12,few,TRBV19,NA,TGTGCCAGTACGTCGCACTTCTTCGAGCAGTACTTC,CASTSHFFEQYF
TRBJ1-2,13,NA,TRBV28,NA,TGTGCCAGCAGTTTAGCGGGGGCTCGGGGCTACACCTTC,CASSLAGARGYTF
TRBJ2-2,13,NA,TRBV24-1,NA,TGTGCCACCGGGGGCCGGAACACCGGGGAGCTGTTTTTT,CATGGRNTGELFF
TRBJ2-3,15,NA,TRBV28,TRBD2,TGTGCCAGCAGTGGACTAGCGGGGACCGCAGATACGCAGTATTTT,CASSGLAGTADTQYF
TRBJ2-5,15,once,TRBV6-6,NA,TGTGCCAGCAGTTACCGAAGCACTTACTCCTACGAGCGGTACTTC,CASSYRSTYSYERYF
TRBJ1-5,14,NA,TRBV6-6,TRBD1,TGTGCCAGCAGACCTGACAGGGAGGGTCAGCCCCAGCATTTT,CASRPDREGQPQHF
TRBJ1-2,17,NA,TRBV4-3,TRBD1,TGCGCCAGCAGCCAAGGACAGGGGGCTACCTCACATTATGGCTACACCTTC,CASSQGQGATSHYGYTF
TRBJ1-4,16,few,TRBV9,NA,TGTGCCAGCAGCGTAGAGATACAGGGTGATAATGAAAAACTGTTTTTT,CASSVEIQGDNEKLFF
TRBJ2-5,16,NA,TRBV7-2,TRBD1,TGTGCCAGCAGCTCCAGCGTACCGGGACAGAAAGAGACCCAGTACTTC,CASSSSVPGQKETQYF
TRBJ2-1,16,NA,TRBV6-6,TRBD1,TGTGCCAGCAGTCCCCCCGACAGGGGGACGGTCAATGAGCAGTTCTTC,CASSPPDRGTVNEQFF
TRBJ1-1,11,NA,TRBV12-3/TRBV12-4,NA,TGTGCCAGTGTCAGTTACACTGAAGCTTTCTTT,CASVSYTEAFF
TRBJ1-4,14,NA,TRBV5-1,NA,TGCGCCAGCAGCTTGGGCGGGGGTATCGAAAAACTGTTTTTT,CASSLGGGIEKLFF